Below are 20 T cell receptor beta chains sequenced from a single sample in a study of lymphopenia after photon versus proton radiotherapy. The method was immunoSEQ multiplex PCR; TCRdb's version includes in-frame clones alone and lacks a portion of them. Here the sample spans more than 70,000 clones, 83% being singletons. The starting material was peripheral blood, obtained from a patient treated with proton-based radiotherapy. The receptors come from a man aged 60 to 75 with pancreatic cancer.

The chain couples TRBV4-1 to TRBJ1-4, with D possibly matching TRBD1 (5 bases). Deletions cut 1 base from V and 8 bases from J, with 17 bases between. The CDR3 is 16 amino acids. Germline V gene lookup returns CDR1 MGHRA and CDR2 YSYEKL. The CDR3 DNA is TGCGCCAGCAGCCAAGTGAGTGGGCAGGGATTGGAAAAACTGTTTTTT. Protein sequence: CASSQVSGQGLEKLFF.

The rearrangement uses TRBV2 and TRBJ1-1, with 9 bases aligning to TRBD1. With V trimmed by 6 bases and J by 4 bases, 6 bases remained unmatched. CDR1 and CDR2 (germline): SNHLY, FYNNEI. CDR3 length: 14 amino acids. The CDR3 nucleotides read TGTGCCAGCAGCCTACAGGGGGCGGGCACTGAAGCTTTCTTT. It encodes CASSLQGAGTEAFF.

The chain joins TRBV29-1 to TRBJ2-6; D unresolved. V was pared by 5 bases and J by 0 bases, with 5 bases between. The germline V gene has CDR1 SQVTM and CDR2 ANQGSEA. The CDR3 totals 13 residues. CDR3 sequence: CSVTSSGANVLTF. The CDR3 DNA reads TGCAGCGTTACAAGCTCTGGGGCCAACGTCCTGACTTTC.

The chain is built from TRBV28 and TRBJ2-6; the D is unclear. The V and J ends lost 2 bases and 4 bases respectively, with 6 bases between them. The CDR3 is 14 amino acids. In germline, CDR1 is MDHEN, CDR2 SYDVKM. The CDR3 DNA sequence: TGTGCCAGCAGTTTAGGGGTCGGGGCCAACGTCCTGACTTTC. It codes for CASSLGVGANVLTF.

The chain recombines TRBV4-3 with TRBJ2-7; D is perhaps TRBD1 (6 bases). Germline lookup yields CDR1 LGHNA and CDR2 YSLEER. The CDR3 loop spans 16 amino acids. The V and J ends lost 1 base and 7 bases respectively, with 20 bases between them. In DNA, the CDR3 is TGCGCCAGCAGCCAAGCTCCTGCGGGCAATAGGGGGGAGCAGTACTTC. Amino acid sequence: CASSQAPAGNRGEQYF.

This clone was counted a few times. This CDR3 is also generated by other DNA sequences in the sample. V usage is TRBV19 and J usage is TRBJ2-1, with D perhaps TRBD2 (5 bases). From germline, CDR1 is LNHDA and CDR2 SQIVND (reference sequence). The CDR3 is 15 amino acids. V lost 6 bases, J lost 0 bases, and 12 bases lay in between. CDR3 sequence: CASRTTSRSYNEQFF. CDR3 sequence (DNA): TGTGCCAGTAGGACTACTTCCCGCTCCTACAATGAGCAGTTCTTC.

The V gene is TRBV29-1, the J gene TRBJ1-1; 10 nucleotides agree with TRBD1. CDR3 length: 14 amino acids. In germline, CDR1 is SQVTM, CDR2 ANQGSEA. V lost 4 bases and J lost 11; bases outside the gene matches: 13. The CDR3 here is CSVARQGATNGAFF. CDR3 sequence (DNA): TGCAGCGTTGCCAGACAGGGGGCAACAAATGGCGCTTTCTTT.

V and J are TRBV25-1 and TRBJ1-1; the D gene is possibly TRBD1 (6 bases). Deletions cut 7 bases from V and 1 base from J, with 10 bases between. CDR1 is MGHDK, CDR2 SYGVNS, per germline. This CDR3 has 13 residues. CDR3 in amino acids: CASMLTGNTEAFF. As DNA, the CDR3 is TGTGCCAGCATGTTGACAGGGAACACTGAAGCTTTCTTT.

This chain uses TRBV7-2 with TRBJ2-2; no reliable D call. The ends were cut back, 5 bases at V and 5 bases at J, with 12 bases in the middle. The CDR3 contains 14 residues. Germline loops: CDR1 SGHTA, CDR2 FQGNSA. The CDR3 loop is CASSPLLGTGELFF. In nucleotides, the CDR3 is TGTGCCAGCAGCCCATTACTCGGTACCGGGGAGCTGTTTTTT.

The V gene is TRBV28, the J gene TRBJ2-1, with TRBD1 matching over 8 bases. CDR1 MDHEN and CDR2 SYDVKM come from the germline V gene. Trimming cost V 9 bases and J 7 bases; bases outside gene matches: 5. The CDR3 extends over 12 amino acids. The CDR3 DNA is TGTGCCAGTGGGGACAGGATGAATGAGCAGTTCTTC. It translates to CASGDRMNEQFF.

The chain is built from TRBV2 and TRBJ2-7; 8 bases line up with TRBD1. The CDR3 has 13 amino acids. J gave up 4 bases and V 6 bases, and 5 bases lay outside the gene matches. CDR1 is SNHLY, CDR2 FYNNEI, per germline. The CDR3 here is CASSDDRGYEQYF. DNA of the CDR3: TGTGCCAGCAGCGATGACAGGGGTTACGAGCAGTACTTC.

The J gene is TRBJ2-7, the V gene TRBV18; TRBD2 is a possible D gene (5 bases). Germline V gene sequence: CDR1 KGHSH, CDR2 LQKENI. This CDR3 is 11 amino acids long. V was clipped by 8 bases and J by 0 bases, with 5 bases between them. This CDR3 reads CASGSSYEQYF. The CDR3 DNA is TGTGCCAGCGGGAGCTCCTACGAGCAGTACTTC. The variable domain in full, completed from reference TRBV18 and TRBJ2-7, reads NAGVMQNPRHLVRRRGQEARLRCSPMKGHSHVYWYRQLPEEGLKFMVYLQKENIIDESGMPKERFSAEFPKEGPSILRIQQVVRGDSAAYFCASGSSYEQYFGPGTRLTVT.

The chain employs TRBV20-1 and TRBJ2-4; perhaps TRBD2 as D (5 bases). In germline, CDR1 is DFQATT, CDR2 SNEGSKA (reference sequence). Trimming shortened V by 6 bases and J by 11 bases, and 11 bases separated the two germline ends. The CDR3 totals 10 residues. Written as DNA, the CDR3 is TGCAGTGCCCTTGAGGGCCTTCAGTACTTC. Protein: CSALEGLQYF.

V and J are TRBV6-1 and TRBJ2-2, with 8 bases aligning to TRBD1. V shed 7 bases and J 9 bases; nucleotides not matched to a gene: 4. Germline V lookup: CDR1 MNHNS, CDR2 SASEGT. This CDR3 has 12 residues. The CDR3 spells CASTGQGWELFF. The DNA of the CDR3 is TGTGCCAGCACCGGACAGGGCTGGGAGCTGTTTTTT.

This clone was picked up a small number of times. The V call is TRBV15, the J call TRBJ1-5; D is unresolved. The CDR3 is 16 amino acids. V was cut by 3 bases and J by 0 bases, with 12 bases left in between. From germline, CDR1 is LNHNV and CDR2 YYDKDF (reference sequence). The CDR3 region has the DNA TGTGCCACCAGCAGCCTCCGAGACGCTAGCAATCAGCCCCAGCATTTT. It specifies CATSSLRDASNQPQHF. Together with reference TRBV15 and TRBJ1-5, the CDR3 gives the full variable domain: DAMVIQNPRYQVTQFGKPVTLSCSQTLNHNVMYWYQQKSSQAPKLLFHYYDKDFNNEADTPDNFQSRRPNTSFCFLDIRSPGLGDTAMYLCATSSLRDASNQPQHFGDGTRLSIL.

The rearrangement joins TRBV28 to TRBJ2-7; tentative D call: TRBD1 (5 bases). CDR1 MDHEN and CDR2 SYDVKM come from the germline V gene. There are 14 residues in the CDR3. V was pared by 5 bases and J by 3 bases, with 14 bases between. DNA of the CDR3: TGTGCCAGCAGTCCAGGGCAGGTTGTCTACGAGCAGTACTTC. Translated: CASSPGQVVYEQYF.

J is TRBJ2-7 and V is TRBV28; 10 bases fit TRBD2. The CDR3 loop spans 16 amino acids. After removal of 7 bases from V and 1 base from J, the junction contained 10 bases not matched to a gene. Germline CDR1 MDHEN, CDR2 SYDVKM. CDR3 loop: CASNSPQREGSYEQYF. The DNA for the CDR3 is TGTGCCAGCAACTCCCCCCAGCGGGAGGGATCCTACGAGCAGTACTTC.

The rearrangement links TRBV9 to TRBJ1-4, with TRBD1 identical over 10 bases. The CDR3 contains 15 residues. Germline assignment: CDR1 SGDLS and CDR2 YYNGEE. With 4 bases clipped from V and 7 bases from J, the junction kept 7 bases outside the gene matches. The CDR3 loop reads CASSKRQGASEKLFF. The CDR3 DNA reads TGTGCCAGCAGCAAGAGACAGGGGGCTAGTGAAAAACTGTTTTTT.

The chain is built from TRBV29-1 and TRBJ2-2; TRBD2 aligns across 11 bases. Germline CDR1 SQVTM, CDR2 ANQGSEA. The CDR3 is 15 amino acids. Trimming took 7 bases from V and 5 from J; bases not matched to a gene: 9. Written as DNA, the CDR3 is TGCAGCGCCGGCGGGACTAGCGGTGTGACCGGGGAGCTGTTTTTT. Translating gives CSAGGTSGVTGELFF.

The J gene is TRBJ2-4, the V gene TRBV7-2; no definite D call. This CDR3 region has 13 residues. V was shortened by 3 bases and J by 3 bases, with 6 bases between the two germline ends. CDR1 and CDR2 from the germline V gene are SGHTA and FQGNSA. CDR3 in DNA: TGTGCCAGCAGCTTTTATGACAAAAACATTCAGTACTTC. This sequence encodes CASSFYDKNIQYF.